A single sample gave rise to the 10 T cell receptor beta chains below, sequenced in a study of blood T cell repertoires in COVID-19. TCRdb's copy holds only in-frame clones and misses some; the assay was immunoSEQ multiplex PCR. The data hold 200,000 to 250,000 clones, with roughly 86% observed a single time. Source material: peripheral blood. The receptor set was obtained from a woman in her seventies with active or convalescent COVID-19.

Notes on this clone: Additional DNA sequences in this sample encode the identical CDR3. The rearrangement joins TRBV10-3 to TRBJ2-3, with a possible D match to TRBD1 (5 bases). The germline gives CDR1 ENHRY, CDR2 SYGVKD. V dropped 0 bases and J dropped 5 bases, with 15 bases sitting between them. This CDR3 is 16 amino acids long. CDR3 in DNA: TGTGCCATCAGTGAGTCGACGGGCAGGGCAGGAGATACGCAGTATTTT. Its translation: CAISESTGRAGDTQYF.

In this sample, this clone turned up a few times. The chain is built from TRBV5-1 and TRBJ2-1; 8 positions match TRBD1. The CDR3 consists of 14 residues. The V segment lost 7 bases and the J segment 7 bases; nucleotides outside the gene matches: 10. CDR1 and CDR2 (germline): SGHRS, YFSETQ. This CDR3 reads CASAPGGAGNEQFF. The CDR3 bases are TGCGCCAGCGCCCCAGGGGGCGCGGGTAATGAGCAGTTCTTC. Full variable domain (missing parts from reference TRBV5-1 and TRBJ2-1): KAGVTQTPRYLIKTRGQQVTLSCSPISGHRSVSWYQQTPGQGLQFLFEYFSETQRNKGNFPGRFSGRQFSNSRSEMNVSTLELGDSALYLCASAPGGAGNEQFFGPGTRLTVL.

The V call is TRBV10-3, the J call TRBJ1-5, with a possible D match to TRBD1 (6 bases). The CDR3 extends over 14 amino acids. The germline gives CDR1 ENHRY, CDR2 SYGVKD. V was shortened by 6 bases and J by 5 bases, with 14 bases between the two germline ends. DNA of the CDR3: TGTGCCATCAGGGACAGTACAATATATCAGCCCCAGCATTTT. Translating gives CAIRDSTIYQPQHF.

The chain joins TRBV6-6 to TRBJ1-3, with D unresolved. The CDR3 is 14 residues long. Between the trimmed V and J ends, which lost 6 bases and 0 bases, there was a span of 9 bases. Germline V gene lookup returns CDR1 MNHNY and CDR2 SVGAGI (reference sequence). CDR3 sequence: CASRYPGSGNTIYF. CDR3 sequence (DNA): TGTGCCAGCAGGTATCCGGGCTCTGGAAACACCATATATTTT.

The chain couples TRBV7-3 to TRBJ1-2; TRBD1 aligns across 7 bases. This CDR3 is built from 15 residues. V shed 3 bases and J 0 bases; nucleotides not matched to a gene: 4. The V gene's germline CDR1 is SGHTA and CDR2 FQGTGA. CDR3 DNA: TGTGCCAGCAGCTTCGGGACAGCCTCTAACTATGGCTACACCTTC. Its protein is CASSFGTASNYGYTF.

The V call is TRBV4-3, the J call TRBJ2-7, with D tentatively TRBD2 (7 bases). There are 16 residues in the CDR3. Per germline, CDR1 LGHNA and CDR2 YSLEER. V lost 5 bases, J lost 2 bases, and 19 bases lay in between. The CDR3: CASSSHRGAGAYEQYF. The CDR3 DNA reads TGCGCCAGCAGCTCCCACCGGGGGGCGGGGGCCTACGAGCAGTACTTC.

The rearrangement uses TRBV13 and TRBJ2-2; D possibly corresponds to TRBD2 (5 bases). Germline CDR1 is PRHDT and CDR2 is FYEKMQ (reference sequence). V lost 0 bases and J lost 4, with 15 bases in between. The CDR3 has 17 residues. Written as DNA, the CDR3 is TGTGCCAGCAGCTTAGGCCACGGAGGAAGAGGCACCGGGGAGCTGTTTTTT. It specifies CASSLGHGGRGTGELFF.

The chain combines TRBV5-1 with TRBJ2-2, with D possibly being TRBD2 (5 bases). The germline V and J ends were trimmed by 1 base and 7 bases, with 14 bases remaining between them. The CDR3 length is 15 residues. CDR1 is SGHRS, CDR2 YFSETQ, per germline. CDR3 protein: CASSLQSIEGGELFF. The DNA for the CDR3 is TGCGCCAGCAGCTTGCAATCAATCGAGGGCGGGGAGCTGTTTTTT.

This rearrangement joins TRBV6-6 to TRBJ2-5; 9 positions agree with TRBD1. This CDR3 spans 15 amino acids. V trimming: 2 bases; J trimming: 7 bases; junction bases outside the gene matches: 8. CDR1 MNHNY and CDR2 SVGAGI come from the germline V gene (reference sequence). CDR3 in DNA: TGTGCCAGCAGTTACCTCGGACAGGGGCACGGGACCCAGTACTTC. Protein sequence: CASSYLGQGHGTQYF.

The chain joins TRBV2 to TRBJ2-1, with 9 bases aligning to TRBD1. V gave up 7 bases and J gave up 6 bases; unmatched junction bases: 13. This CDR3 contains 16 residues. Germline CDR1 and CDR2: SNHLY and FYNNEI. The CDR3 DNA reads as TGTGCCAGCATATTGCGAAGGGACAGGGCTATCAATGAGCAGTTCTTC. Translation gives CASILRRDRAINEQFF.